This entry lists 20 T cell receptor beta chains sequenced from one sample in a study of blood T cell repertoires in COVID-19. Profiled with immunoSEQ multiplex PCR; TCRdb holds only in-frame clones, not every one. Of over 200,000 clones detected, around 88% appear once; the ten largest clones hold around 1.4%. Sample: peripheral blood. Source of these receptors: a man younger than 35 with active or convalescent COVID-19.

The rearrangement joins TRBV19 to TRBJ1-2; D is unclear. This CDR3 spans 14 amino acids. Germline values: CDR1 LNHDA, CDR2 SQIVND (reference sequence). The V and J ends lost 2 bases and 8 bases respectively, with 15 bases between them. CDR3 DNA sequence: TGTGCCAGTAGTATATTGACGGGGATTTTAGGCTACACCTTC. Its translation is CASSILTGILGYTF.

The chain links TRBV18 to TRBJ1-2, with D unresolved. The CDR3 is 15 amino acids. Deletions cut 0 bases from V and 3 bases from J, with 11 bases between. Germline loops: CDR1 KGHSH, CDR2 LQKENI. This CDR3 reads CASSPPSRGDYGYTF. The CDR3 coding sequence is TGTGCCAGCTCACCACCGTCTCGGGGAGACTATGGCTACACCTTC.

V is TRBV28 and J is TRBJ2-1; 8 bases match TRBD1. The trim removed 4 bases at V and 0 bases at J, leaving 5 bases unmatched. This CDR3 region has 16 residues. Per germline, CDR1 MDHEN and CDR2 SYDVKM. The CDR3 here is CASSSNRGSSYNEQFF. The CDR3 nucleotides are TGTGCCAGCAGTTCGAACAGGGGGAGCTCCTACAATGAGCAGTTCTTC.

The genes are TRBV6-1 and TRBJ2-7, with TRBD2 identical over 7 bases. J gave up 2 bases and V 1 base, and 2 bases lay outside the gene matches. The germline V gene encodes CDR1 MNHNS and CDR2 SASEGT. This CDR3 comprises 14 residues. Written as DNA, the CDR3 is TGTGCCAGCAGTGAAGAAGCGGGGCCCTACGAGCAGTACTTC. Amino acid sequence: CASSEEAGPYEQYF.

This clone was recorded a few times. The chain has TRBV5-6 and TRBJ2-7; the match to TRBD2 covers 7 bases. Germline CDR1 reads SGHDT; CDR2 reads YYEEEE. The J segment lost 8 bases and the V segment lost 4 bases, leaving 9 bases of the junction unmatched. The CDR3 length is 13 residues. This CDR3 is CASSIATGGQQYF. Here the CDR3 DNA reads TGTGCCAGCAGCATCGCGACGGGGGGACAGCAGTACTTC.

This CDR3 reads CASSEAHQGFSGNTIYF. The CDR3 region has the DNA TGTGCCAGCAGTGAAGCCCATCAGGGATTCTCTGGAAACACCATATATTTT. The gene calls are TRBV6-1 and TRBJ1-3; D possibly corresponds to TRBD1 (5 bases). Trimming took off 0 bases at V and 0 bases at J, with 12 bases between the two ends. The CDR3 loop spans 17 amino acids. Germline lookup yields CDR1 MNHNS and CDR2 SASEGT.

The chain couples TRBV27 to TRBJ2-3, with TRBD2 identical over 12 bases. CDR3 length equals 16 residues. V shed 5 bases, J shed 2 bases, and the junction held 5 bases outside the gene matches. Germline CDR1 is MNHEY and CDR2 is SMNVEV (reference sequence). Here the CDR3 DNA reads TGTGCCAGCAGTCCCCGGACTAGCGGGGTCACAGATACGCAGTATTTT. Protein sequence: CASSPRTSGVTDTQYF.

The V gene is TRBV5-1, the J gene TRBJ1-6, with D possibly matching TRBD1 (5 bases). CDR3 length: 16 residues. The V gene lost 5 bases and the J gene lost 7 bases, with 19 bases spanning the gap. Germline CDR1 SGHRS, CDR2 YFSETQ. This CDR3 is CASRMWGETVNSPLHF. The DNA for the CDR3 is TGCGCCAGCAGGATGTGGGGGGAGACGGTCAATTCACCCCTCCACTTT. The full variable domain, in which reference TRBV5-1 and TRBJ1-6 provide the parts outside the CDR3, is KAGVTQTPRYLIKTRGQQVTLSCSPISGHRSVSWYQQTPGQGLQFLFEYFSETQRNKGNFPGRFSGRQFSNSRSEMNVSTLELGDSALYLCASRMWGETVNSPLHFGNGTRLTVT.

The rearrangement links TRBV10-2 to TRBJ2-7, with D possibly being TRBD2 (5 bases). This CDR3 is 14 amino acids long. Per germline, CDR1 WSHSY and CDR2 SAAADI. Trimming shortened V by 4 bases and J by 1 base, and 11 bases separated the two germline ends. In nucleotides, the CDR3 is TGCGCCAGCAGTGGAGGACTGGTTTCCTACGAGCAGTACTTC. It encodes CASSGGLVSYEQYF.

V and J are TRBV6-5 and TRBJ2-1; D is possibly TRBD2 (7 bases). The CDR3 has 15 residues. Germline V gene lookup returns CDR1 MNHEY and CDR2 SVGAGI. V was cut by 6 bases and J by 5 bases, with 17 bases left in between. Here the CDR3 DNA reads TGTGCCAGCAGAAGACAGGTTGGACTAGACAATGAGCAGTTCTTC. It is translated as CASRRQVGLDNEQFF.

This chain links TRBV10-1 with TRBJ2-3; 9 nucleotides match TRBD2. Germline V gives CDR1 WNHNN, CDR2 SYGVQD (reference sequence). There are 15 residues in the CDR3. Trimming at V came to 2 bases and at J to 0 bases, leaving 0 bases not matched to a gene. The CDR3 DNA reads as TGCGCCAGCAGTGAGCTAGCGGGGAGCACAGATACGCAGTATTTT. Amino acid sequence: CASSELAGSTDTQYF.

The rearrangement uses TRBV6-1 and TRBJ1-6; perhaps TRBD1 as D (5 bases). This CDR3 spans 17 amino acids. Trimming pared 3 bases from V and 7 bases from J, leaving 19 bases between. Germline CDR1 reads MNHNS; CDR2 reads SASEGT. In nucleotides, the CDR3 is TGTGCCAGCAGTGAGAGGGGACTTCCCCTGGGGAATTCACCCCTCCACTTT. Encoded protein: CASSERGLPLGNSPLHF.

The rearrangement joins TRBV4-1 to TRBJ1-2; TRBD1 is a possible D gene (5 bases). Germline V CDR1 and CDR2: MGHRA, YSYEKL. This CDR3 comprises 15 residues. V was cut by 0 bases and J by 8 bases, with 16 bases left in between. The CDR3 sequence: CASSQDMAGSLGYTF. CDR3 DNA: TGCGCCAGCAGCCAAGATATGGCAGGGTCTTTGGGCTACACCTTC.

V is TRBV5-1 and J is TRBJ2-2; 10 nucleotides agree with TRBD1. There are 18 residues in the CDR3. Trimming took 6 bases from V and 2 from J; bases not matched to a gene: 13. Germline loops: CDR1 SGHRS, CDR2 YFSETQ. DNA of the CDR3: TGCGCCAGCAAATCTCCGGGACAGGGGCCGGAAAACACCGGGGAGCTGTTTTTT. It encodes CASKSPGQGPENTGELFF. The full variable domain, rest sourced from reference TRBV5-1 and TRBJ2-2, is KAGVTQTPRYLIKTRGQQVTLSCSPISGHRSVSWYQQTPGQGLQFLFEYFSETQRNKGNFPGRFSGRQFSNSRSEMNVSTLELGDSALYLCASKSPGQGPENTGELFFGEGSRLTVL.

The rearrangement links TRBV5-1 to TRBJ2-1; 10 bases align to TRBD1. With 1 base clipped from V and 7 bases from J, the junction kept 11 bases outside the gene matches. This CDR3 is built from 17 residues. Germline lookup yields CDR1 SGHRS and CDR2 YFSETQ. CDR3 DNA: TGCGCCAGCAGCTTGTGGTCCCCGACAGGGGGCAGGAATGAGCAGTTCTTC. It yields the protein CASSLWSPTGGRNEQFF. The variable domain in full, with the rest retrieved from reference TRBV5-1 and TRBJ2-1, is KAGVTQTPRYLIKTRGQQVTLSCSPISGHRSVSWYQQTPGQGLQFLFEYFSETQRNKGNFPGRFSGRQFSNSRSEMNVSTLELGDSALYLCASSLWSPTGGRNEQFFGPGTRLTVL.

The chain links TRBV5-5 to TRBJ2-7; unclear D gene. Between the trimmed V and J ends, which lost 3 bases and 9 bases, there was a span of 13 bases. This CDR3 spans 12 amino acids. The V gene's germline CDR1 is SGHKS and CDR2 YYEKEE (reference sequence). This CDR3 reads CASSYGSGGQYF. Written as DNA, the CDR3 is TGTGCCAGCAGCTACGGGTCCGGCGGGCAGTACTTC. The whole variable domain, filled in from reference TRBV5-5 and TRBJ2-7, reads DAGVTQSPTHLIKTRGQQVTLRCSPISGHKSVSWYQQVLGQGPQFIFQYYEKEERGRGNFPDRFSARQFPNYSSELNVNALLLGDSALYLCASSYGSGGQYFGPGTRLTVT.

The chain is built from TRBV7-3 and TRBJ2-3; 16 bases are shared with TRBD2. CDR3 length: 18 residues. Per germline, CDR1 SGHTA and CDR2 FQGTGA. The ends lost 2 bases at V and 1 base at J; junction bases unmatched: 3. The CDR3 reads CASSLGTSGRAGTDTQYF. The CDR3 region has the DNA TGTGCCAGCAGCTTAGGGACTAGCGGGAGGGCCGGCACAGATACGCAGTATTTT.

The rearrangement uses TRBV29-1 and TRBJ1-3; D not resolved. The CDR3 is 11 residues long. Germline V gives CDR1 SQVTM, CDR2 ANQGSEA. The V end lost 5 bases, the J end lost 4 bases, and 6 bases lay between the germline ends. DNA for the CDR3: TGCAGCGTTTATTCCGGAAACACCATATATTTT. This gives the protein CSVYSGNTIYF.

The CDR3 sequence is CSVERDRGTEAFF. CDR3 DNA: TGCAGCGTTGAAAGGGACAGGGGGACTGAAGCTTTCTTT. This rearrangement joins TRBV29-1 to TRBJ1-1, with 11 bases identical to TRBD1. The CDR3 is 13 amino acids. Looked up from germline, CDR1 is SQVTM and CDR2 is ANQGSEA. Germline trimming cut 2 bases from V and 5 bases from J; bases unmatched to any gene: 1.

The gene calls are TRBV5-4 and TRBJ1-2, with 7 positions matching TRBD1. Looked up from germline, CDR1 is SGHNT and CDR2 is YYREEE (reference sequence). The V segment lost 4 bases and the J segment 2 bases; nucleotides outside the gene matches: 8. The CDR3 runs to 15 residues. The CDR3: CASSPGTVQNYGYTF. The DNA of the CDR3 is TGTGCCAGCAGCCCAGGGACAGTCCAAAACTATGGCTACACCTTC.